The rows below give T cell receptor beta chains drawn from one sample of a study of PD-1 blockade in classical Hodgkin lymphoma. Assay: immunoSEQ multiplex PCR; the TCRdb copy retains only in-frame clones and omits some. The profile shows about 16,000 clones, 84% of them singletons. Material: peripheral blood mononuclear cells (PBMCs). The receptors originated from a human donor with classical Hodgkin lymphoma. Each CDR3 is given with its conserved first and last residue. A D gene is named only where the DNA matches it firmly. The size entry is marked missing in some rows and otherwise reads once, few, many or a size class.

j_call	clone_size	v_call	d_call	cdr3_nt	cdr3_aa
TRBJ2-3	.	TRBV5-4	TRBD1	TGTGCCAGCAGCGGGGACAGGGGGAGCACAGATACGCAGTATTTT	CASSGDRGSTDTQYF
TRBJ2-2	.	TRBV9	TRBD1	TGTGCCAGCAGCGTAGGGTCGATCGGGACAGGAAACACCGGGGAGCTGTTTTTT	CASSVGSIGTGNTGELFF
TRBJ1-2	.	TRBV5-1	TRBD1	TGCGCCAGCAGCTGGGGGACAGGCTCAGGGTATGGCTACACCTTC	CASSWGTGSGYGYTF
TRBJ2-7	.	TRBV5-6	TRBD2	TGTGCCAGCAGCTTAGCGGGGTCCGTGGGTGAGCAGTACTTC	CASSLAGSVGEQYF
TRBJ1-2	.	TRBV2	.	TGTGCCAGCAGAACCCAGATAGGGATCTATGGCTACACCTTC	CASRTQIGIYGYTF
TRBJ2-3	.	TRBV6-4	TRBD1	TGTGCCAGCGCCAGGGACAGGAGAGATACGCAGTATTTT	CASARDRRDTQYF
TRBJ2-4	.	TRBV6-6	.	TGTGCCAGCAGTACAGCAAACATTCAGTACTTC	CASSTANIQYF
TRBJ2-7	.	TRBV19	.	TGTGCCAGTAGTCCCACGGGTGCGGAATACGAGCAGTACTTC	CASSPTGAEYEQYF
TRBJ2-1	.	TRBV27	TRBD2	TGTGCCAGCAGTTTGTTAGCGGGAGTTCAGTTCTTC	CASSLLAGVQFF
TRBJ1-1	once	TRBV6-5	TRBD1	TGTGCCAGCAGTTACCCTGGGGGACAGAGGAACACTGAAGCTTTCTTT	CASSYPGGQRNTEAFF
TRBJ2-2	.	TRBV6-4	TRBD2	TGTGCCAGCAGTGAAATAGCGGGAGGCACCGGGGAGCTGTTTTTT	CASSEIAGGTGELFF
TRBJ1-3	.	TRBV6-6	.	TGTGCCAGCAGTTATACAGCGGGGTCTGGAAACACCATATATTTT	CASSYTAGSGNTIYF
TRBJ2-7	.	TRBV4-1	.	TGCGCCAGCAGCCAGGAATCTTTATCCTACGAGCAGTACTTC	CASSQESLSYEQYF
TRBJ2-7	.	TRBV2	TRBD1	TGTGCCAGCATCCTCGGACAGGGGGCAGGAGAGCAGTACTTC	CASILGQGAGEQYF
TRBJ2-2	.	TRBV5-1	.	TGCGCCAGCAGCTTGGGGGGAGACAACACCGGGGAGCTGTTTTTT	CASSLGGDNTGELFF
TRBJ2-7	.	TRBV6-5	.	TGTGCCAGCAAGCGTACGGGCACGGACTTTTACGAGCAGTACTTC	CASKRTGTDFYEQYF
TRBJ2-7	.	TRBV28	TRBD1	TGTGCCAGCTATTCCGGGACAGGGTATCCCCAGTACTTC	CASYSGTGYPQYF
TRBJ1-4	.	TRBV19	.	TGTGCCGCATCGGGCGGGTTAGATGAAAAACTGTTTTTT	CAASGGLDEKLFF
TRBJ2-3	.	TRBV7-3	.	TGTGCCAGCAGCCCTACGTCTAGCACAGATACGCAGTATTTT	CASSPTSSTDTQYF
TRBJ2-5	.	TRBV6-1	TRBD2	TGTGCCAGCAGTGGACTAGCGGGAGGAGGAGAGACCCAGTACTTC	CASSGLAGGGETQYF
TRBJ1-1	.	TRBV28	.	TGTGCCAGCAGTTTCCCCTGGAACACTGAAGCTTTCTTT	CASSFPWNTEAFF
TRBJ1-2	.	TRBV7-9	.	TGTGCCAGCAGCGGTCGGACAGATGAAGGCTACACCTTC	CASSGRTDEGYTF
TRBJ2-4	once	TRBV6-1	.	TGTGCCAGCAGTGATAGATTACTGAGGCTAGCCAAAAACATTCAGTACTTC	CASSDRLLRLAKNIQYF
TRBJ1-2	.	TRBV19	.	TGTGCCAGTAGTATACCTAAGGGGAACTATGGCTACACCTTC	CASSIPKGNYGYTF
TRBJ2-2	.	TRBV2	.	TGTGCCAGCAATCGGGGGGCAGGCGGGGAGCTGTTTTTT	CASNRGAGGELFF
TRBJ2-3	.	TRBV5-1	TRBD2	TGCGCCAGCAGCTTCCCGGGAGGGGTTAGCACAGATACGCAGTATTTT	CASSFPGGVSTDTQYF
TRBJ2-2	once	TRBV5-1	.	TGCGCCAGCAGCCAAGGTGGTCTGTCCGGGGAGCTGTTTTTT	CASSQGGLSGELFF
TRBJ2-3	.	TRBV5-1	.	TGCGCCAGCAGCTCTGGGGGGACTAGCACAGATACGCAGTATTTT	CASSSGGTSTDTQYF
TRBJ1-5	.	TRBV2	.	TGTGCCAGCAGTCACGGGACACCTAGCAATCAGCCCCAGCATTTT	CASSHGTPSNQPQHF
TRBJ1-1	.	TRBV25-1	TRBD1	TGTGCCAGCAAGTGGGGACAGCAGAACACTGAAGCTTTCTTT	CASKWGQQNTEAFF
TRBJ2-7	.	TRBV28	TRBD2	TGTGCCAGCAGTTTTCGGCTAGCGGGAGTGGTTGAGCAGTACTTC	CASSFRLAGVVEQYF
TRBJ1-5	.	TRBV5-1	.	TGCGCCAGCAGCTTGGGAGGGGGGAAACCCCAGCATTTT	CASSLGGGKPQHF
TRBJ2-3	.	TRBV6-1	.	TGTGCCAGCAGTGAAGCGACAGGCACAGATACGCAGTATTTT	CASSEATGTDTQYF
TRBJ2-3	.	TRBV28	.	TGTGCCAGCAGTTGGGGGGTAACTAGCACAGATACGCAGTATTTT	CASSWGVTSTDTQYF
TRBJ1-5	few	TRBV19	.	TGTGCCAGTAACACGATCGGGGGATTTGATCAGCCCCAGCATTTT	CASNTIGGFDQPQHF
TRBJ2-3	once	TRBV18	.	TGTGCCAGCTCACCCTTGGTAGGGCCAGATACGCAGTATTTT	CASSPLVGPDTQYF
TRBJ2-1	.	TRBV11-2	.	TGTGCCAGCAGCTTAGGGGTGGTTACCGGGCAGTTCTTC	CASSLGVVTGQFF
TRBJ2-1	.	TRBV5-1	.	TGCGCCAGCAGCTCGGACTCCACGCGGAATGAGCAGTTCTTC	CASSSDSTRNEQFF
TRBJ1-2	.	TRBV5-1	.	TGCGCCAGCAGCTTGGTCGGGGGCATAGGTGGTGGCTACACCTTC	CASSLVGGIGGGYTF
TRBJ2-7	.	TRBV28	.	TGTGCCAGCAGTTCCGACCAGGACCCCTACGAGCAGTACTTC	CASSSDQDPYEQYF
TRBJ1-2	few	TRBV25-1	TRBD1	TGTGCCAGCAGTGAGTCGCAGGGGGCGTCCAACTATGGCTACACCTTC	CASSESQGASNYGYTF
TRBJ1-4	.	TRBV6-1	.	TGTGCCAGCAGTCCACGGACAGTAGAAAAACTGTTTTTT	CASSPRTVEKLFF
TRBJ1-1	.	TRBV19	TRBD1	TGTGCCAGTAGTAAAGACAGGGGAAACACTGAAGCTTTCTTT	CASSKDRGNTEAFF
TRBJ1-1	.	TRBV5-1	.	TGCGCCAGCAGCTTGACACAGGGCATGAACACTGAAGCTTTCTTT	CASSLTQGMNTEAFF
TRBJ2-6	.	TRBV15	.	TGTGCCACCAGCAGGGGGTCAGGCTCTGGGGCCAACGTCCTGACTTTC	CATSRGSGSGANVLTF
TRBJ2-1	.	TRBV6-1	.	TGTGCCAGCAGGGCCGGGACTTTGTTCAACAATGAGCAGTTCTTC	CASRAGTLFNNEQFF
TRBJ1-1	.	TRBV6-6	.	TGTGCCAGCAGTTACGCAGACCGGGACGGTGAAGCTTTCTTT	CASSYADRDGEAFF
TRBJ1-2	.	TRBV5-6	.	TGTGCCAGCAGCTCCGGGGTGGGTAACTATGGCTACACCTTC	CASSSGVGNYGYTF